A selection of T cell receptor beta chains follows, all from one sample in a study of blood T cell repertoires in COVID-19. TCRdb's table, derived via immunoSEQ multiplex PCR, lists solely in-frame clones and lacks some. The sample includes some 320,000 clones, about 82% seen only once; the top ten take around 7.8%. The material sequenced was peripheral blood. The receptors were gathered from a human donor in a cohort sampled during active COVID-19. CDR3s include the opening cysteine and the closing phenylalanine or tryptophan. The D gene is left open where the match is weak. Clone sizes are given selectively: once, few, many, or a class where the clone is expanded.

TRBJ2-3,TRBV27,NA,NA,CASSYGYTDTQYF,TGTGCCAGCAGTTACGGTTACACAGATACGCAGTATTTT
TRBJ1-3,TRBV3-1/TRBV3-2,NA,NA,CASSQPNRNSGSGNTIYF,TGTGCCAGCAGCCAGCCCAACAGGAATTCGGGCTCTGGAAACACCATATATTTT
TRBJ1-1,TRBV9,NA,NA,CASSVMRDTEAFF,TGTGCCAGCAGCGTAATGAGGGACACTGAAGCTTTCTTT
TRBJ1-2,TRBV6-5,NA,few,CASSYDDSDYGYTF,TGTGCCAGCAGTTACGACGACAGTGACTATGGCTACACCTTC
TRBJ2-1,TRBV24-1,NA,NA,CATSDLGQGDEQFF,TGTGCCACCAGTGATTTAGGCCAAGGGGATGAGCAGTTCTTC
TRBJ1-2,TRBV6-5,NA,NA,CASTEGAGDGYTF,TGTGCCAGCACCGAGGGAGCAGGGGATGGCTACACCTTC
TRBJ2-3,TRBV30,TRBD2,NA,CAWSRLAGTDTQYF,TGTGCCTGGAGTCGGCTAGCGGGCACAGATACGCAGTATTTT
TRBJ1-6,TRBV5-1,NA,NA,CASSLRMGGTYNSPLHF,TGCGCCAGCAGCTTGAGAATGGGGGGTACCTATAATTCACCCCTCCACTTT
TRBJ2-2,TRBV19,NA,once,CASSIFFGGTGELFF,TGTGCCAGTAGTATTTTTTTCGGGGGCACCGGGGAGCTGTTTTTT
TRBJ1-1,TRBV7-7,TRBD1,NA,CASSPLTGGQVF,TGTGCCAGCAGCCCCCTGACAGGGGGCCAAGTCTTT
TRBJ2-3,TRBV5-1,NA,once,CASVRGRTDTQYF,TGCGCCAGCGTCAGGGGAAGAACAGATACGCAGTATTTT
TRBJ2-3,TRBV27,NA,NA,CASSNGWRTDTQYF,TGTGCCAGCAGTAATGGATGGCGGACAGATACGCAGTATTTT
TRBJ1-6,TRBV19,NA,NA,CASSTEAGTSNSPLHF,TGTGCCAGTAGCACCGAAGCCGGGACATCTAATTCACCCCTCCACTTT
TRBJ2-7,TRBV2,NA,NA,CASSDHPSSYEQYF,TGTGCCAGCAGTGATCACCCGAGCTCCTACGAGCAGTACTTC
TRBJ2-3,TRBV10-1,NA,NA,CASSGGASTDTQYF,TGCGCCAGCAGCGGGGGTGCTAGCACAGATACGCAGTATTTT
TRBJ2-7,TRBV11-2,TRBD1,NA,CASSLGTGNLYEQYF,TGTGCCAGCAGCTTAGGGACAGGGAACCTCTACGAGCAGTACTTC
TRBJ2-7,TRBV6-5,TRBD2,NA,CASTQTSGGRYEQYF,TGTGCCAGCACCCAGACTAGCGGGGGTCGCTACGAGCAGTACTTC
TRBJ2-7,TRBV2,NA,NA,CASRTGFVYEQYF,TGTGCCAGCCGAACAGGTTTCGTCTACGAGCAGTACTTC
TRBJ1-2,TRBV7-6,TRBD1,NA,CASSWGQGYGYTF,TGTGCCAGCAGCTGGGGACAGGGCTATGGCTACACCTTC
TRBJ2-3,TRBV21-1,NA,NA,CASSKEAGAGTDTQYF,TGTGCCAGCAGCAAAGAAGCGGGGGCCGGCACAGATACGCAGTATTTT
TRBJ2-1,TRBV6-4,TRBD2,NA,CASSPGSGGGNEQFF,TGTGCCAGCAGCCCGGGTAGCGGGGGTGGCAATGAGCAGTTCTTC
TRBJ1-2,TRBV10-3,NA,NA,CAISGHNYGYTF,TGTGCCATCAGTGGACACAACTATGGCTACACCTTC
TRBJ2-2,TRBV6-4,NA,NA,CASRPQGMGTGELFF,TGTGCCAGCAGGCCTCAGGGAATGGGCACCGGGGAGCTGTTTTTT
TRBJ1-1,TRBV18,NA,NA,CASSAGGAAEAFF,TGTGCCAGCTCAGCGGGTGGAGCGGCTGAAGCTTTCTTT
TRBJ2-3,TRBV5-1,TRBD2,NA,CASSPAGDSTDTQYF,TGCGCCAGCAGCCCGGCGGGGGACTCCACAGATACGCAGTATTTT
TRBJ1-6,TRBV5-1,NA,NA,CASSLVGGGTENSPLHF,TGCGCCAGCAGCTTGGTTGGTGGCGGGACGGAGAATTCACCCCTCCACTTT
TRBJ2-3,TRBV5-5,TRBD1,NA,CASSLATGPSTDTQYF,TGTGCCAGCAGCCTGGCGACAGGGCCCTCCACAGATACGCAGTATTTT
TRBJ1-1,TRBV10-3,TRBD1,NA,CAIRGGQGRSTEAFF,TGTGCCATCAGGGGAGGACAGGGAAGATCCACTGAAGCTTTCTTT
TRBJ1-2,TRBV2,NA,NA,CASSEAEGGYGYTF,TGTGCCAGCAGTGAAGCAGAGGGTGGGTATGGCTACACCTTC
TRBJ1-1,TRBV5-1,NA,NA,CASSPPAGPADQAFF,TGCGCCAGCAGCCCGCCAGCGGGACCCGCGGACCAAGCTTTCTTT
TRBJ1-1,TRBV12-3/TRBV12-4,NA,NA,CASSSDKNTEAFF,TGTGCCAGCAGTTCAGACAAGAACACTGAAGCTTTCTTT
TRBJ2-3,TRBV3-1/TRBV3-2,NA,NA,CASSQDTRADTQYF,TGTGCCAGCAGCCAAGATACTCGGGCAGATACGCAGTATTTT
TRBJ2-7,TRBV27,TRBD2,NA,CASSLGLVYEQYF,TGTGCCAGCAGTTTGGGACTAGTATACGAGCAGTACTTC
TRBJ1-5,TRBV24-1,TRBD1,NA,CATSERTGMGNQPQHF,TGTGCCACCAGTGAGCGGACAGGGATGGGCAATCAGCCCCAGCATTTT
TRBJ2-1,TRBV24-1,TRBD1,NA,CATSEPPGQGFTNEQFF,TGTGCCACCAGTGAACCCCCGGGACAGGGGTTTACCAATGAGCAGTTCTTC
TRBJ2-5,TRBV10-1,NA,NA,CASSWDTQETQYF,TGCGCCAGCAGTTGGGACACCCAAGAGACCCAGTACTTC